These T cell receptor beta chains were read from a single sample in a study of cytomegalovirus exposure and HLA in healthy donors. Profiling relied on immunoSEQ multiplex PCR, and the TCRdb table lists in-frame clones only, not all of them. This table holds fewer than 150,000 clones, 80% found once. Sequenced: PBMCs. These receptors were obtained from a man under 40 in good health and CMV-seronegative. The CDR3 runs from the conserved cysteine through the conserved F or W. D genes are given only for firm matches. Expanded clones get a size class; other rows say once, few or many, or leave the size out.

j_gene: TRBJ2-7
v_gene: TRBV7-2
abundance: NA
d_gene: NA
CDR3aa: CASSLTGEQYF
CDR3nt: TGTGCCAGCAGCTTAACGGGGGAGCAGTACTTC

j_gene: TRBJ2-3
v_gene: TRBV9
abundance: NA
d_gene: TRBD2
CDR3aa: CASSVEQRGGADTQYF
CDR3nt: TGTGCCAGCAGCGTAGAACAGCGGGGGGGTGCAGATACGCAGTATTTT

j_gene: TRBJ1-1
v_gene: TRBV6-5
abundance: NA
d_gene: NA
CDR3aa: CAGRTYTGGTEAFF
CDR3nt: TGTGCCGGCAGGACCTACACGGGGGGCACTGAAGCTTTCTTT

j_gene: TRBJ2-7
v_gene: TRBV10-3
abundance: once
d_gene: NA
CDR3aa: CAISGGLASYEQYF
CDR3nt: TGTGCCATCAGTGGGGGGCTAGCCTCCTACGAGCAGTACTTC

j_gene: TRBJ2-7
v_gene: TRBV18
abundance: NA
d_gene: NA
CDR3aa: CASSPPGRGQGYEQYF
CDR3nt: TGTGCCAGCTCACCACCGGGGCGAGGTCAGGGCTACGAGCAGTACTTC

j_gene: TRBJ2-7
v_gene: TRBV4-1
abundance: NA
d_gene: TRBD2
CDR3aa: CASSQDPSGVSYEQYF
CDR3nt: TGCGCCAGCAGCCAAGATCCTAGCGGGGTCTCCTACGAGCAGTACTTC

j_gene: TRBJ2-2
v_gene: TRBV5-1
abundance: NA
d_gene: TRBD2
CDR3aa: CASSGGGASGELFF
CDR3nt: TGCGCCAGCAGTGGCGGGGGTGCATCCGGGGAGCTGTTTTTT

j_gene: TRBJ1-6
v_gene: TRBV28
abundance: NA
d_gene: NA
CDR3aa: CASTKRGVYNSPLHF
CDR3nt: TGTGCCAGCACCAAGCGGGGAGTGTACAATTCACCCCTCCACTTT

j_gene: TRBJ2-5
v_gene: TRBV6-6
abundance: NA
d_gene: NA
CDR3aa: CASSYSTAQETQYF
CDR3nt: TGTGCCAGCAGTTACTCGACAGCTCAAGAGACCCAGTACTTC

j_gene: TRBJ1-1
v_gene: TRBV18
abundance: once
d_gene: TRBD1
CDR3aa: CASSPGTGRMNTEAFF
CDR3nt: TGTGCCAGCTCACCAGGGACAGGTAGAATGAACACTGAAGCTTTCTTT

j_gene: TRBJ1-2
v_gene: TRBV27
abundance: NA
d_gene: NA
CDR3aa: CASSLRSGVNYGYTF
CDR3nt: TGTGCCAGCAGTTTAAGGTCAGGGGTCAACTATGGCTACACCTTC

j_gene: TRBJ2-7
v_gene: TRBV15
abundance: NA
d_gene: NA
CDR3aa: CATSRQGWEQYF
CDR3nt: TGTGCCACCAGCCGGCAGGGGTGGGAGCAGTACTTC

j_gene: TRBJ1-2
v_gene: TRBV19
abundance: NA
d_gene: TRBD1
CDR3aa: CASSIWDRSNYGYTF
CDR3nt: TGTGCCAGTAGTATTTGGGACAGGTCTAACTATGGCTACACCTTC

j_gene: TRBJ1-1
v_gene: TRBV5-1
abundance: NA
d_gene: NA
CDR3aa: CASSFGDIKNTEAFF
CDR3nt: TGCGCCAGCAGCTTTGGGGACATTAAAAACACTGAAGCTTTCTTT

j_gene: TRBJ2-2
v_gene: TRBV2
abundance: NA
d_gene: NA
CDR3aa: CASSEAGWAGGELFF
CDR3nt: TGTGCCAGCAGTGAAGCAGGGTGGGCGGGCGGGGAGCTGTTTTTT

j_gene: TRBJ2-4
v_gene: TRBV5-6
abundance: once
d_gene: TRBD1
CDR3aa: CASSGPGQEYIQYF
CDR3nt: TGTGCCAGCAGCGGACCGGGACAGGAGTACATTCAGTACTTC

j_gene: TRBJ2-7
v_gene: TRBV28
abundance: NA
d_gene: NA
CDR3aa: CASSQINYEQYF
CDR3nt: TGTGCCAGCAGTCAGATCAATTACGAGCAGTACTTC

j_gene: TRBJ1-1
v_gene: TRBV28
abundance: NA
d_gene: TRBD1
CDR3aa: CASKRQGHGPTEAFF
CDR3nt: TGTGCCAGCAAACGACAGGGCCATGGCCCCACTGAAGCTTTCTTT

j_gene: TRBJ2-1
v_gene: TRBV5-4
abundance: NA
d_gene: TRBD1
CDR3aa: CASSSGTGVGPNEQFF
CDR3nt: TGTGCCAGCAGCTCCGGGACAGGGGTAGGACCTAATGAGCAGTTCTTC

j_gene: TRBJ2-7
v_gene: TRBV9
abundance: NA
d_gene: TRBD1
CDR3aa: CASSVGTGDLYEQYF
CDR3nt: TGTGCCAGCAGCGTCGGGACAGGGGATCTCTACGAGCAGTACTTC